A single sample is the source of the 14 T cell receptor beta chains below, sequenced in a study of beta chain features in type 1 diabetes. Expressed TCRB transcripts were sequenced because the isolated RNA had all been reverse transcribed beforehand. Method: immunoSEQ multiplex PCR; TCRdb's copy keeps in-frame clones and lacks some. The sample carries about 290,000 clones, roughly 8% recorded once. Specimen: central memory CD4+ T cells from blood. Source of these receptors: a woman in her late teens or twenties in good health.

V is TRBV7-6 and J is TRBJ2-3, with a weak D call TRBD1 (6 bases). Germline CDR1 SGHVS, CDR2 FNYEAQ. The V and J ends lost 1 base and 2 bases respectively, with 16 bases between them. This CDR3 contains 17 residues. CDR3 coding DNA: TGTGCCAGCAGCTTAGGAGCGACAGGCCTCCTCACAGATACGCAGTATTTT. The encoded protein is CASSLGATGLLTDTQYF.

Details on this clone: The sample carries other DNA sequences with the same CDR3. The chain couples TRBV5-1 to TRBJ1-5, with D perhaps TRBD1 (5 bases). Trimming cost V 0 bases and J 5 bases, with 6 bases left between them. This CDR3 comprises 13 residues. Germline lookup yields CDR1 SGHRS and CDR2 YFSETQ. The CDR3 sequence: CASSLETDQPQHF. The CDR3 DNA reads TGCGCCAGCAGCTTGGAGACAGATCAGCCCCAGCATTTT.

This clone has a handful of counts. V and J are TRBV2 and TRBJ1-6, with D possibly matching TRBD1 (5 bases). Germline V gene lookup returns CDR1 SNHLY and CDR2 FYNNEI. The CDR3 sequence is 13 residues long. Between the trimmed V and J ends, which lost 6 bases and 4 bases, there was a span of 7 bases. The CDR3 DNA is TGTGCCAGCAGGGGGGATTATAATTCACCCCTCCACTTT. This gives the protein CASRGDYNSPLHF.

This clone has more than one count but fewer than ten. The CDR3 bases are TGTGCCAGCAGTTTAGAGGGGACAGGGAATGGCTACACCTTC. This gives the protein CASSLEGTGNGYTF. The chain joins TRBV27 to TRBJ1-2; TRBD1 agrees at 9 bases. This CDR3 is 14 amino acids long. The ends lost 2 bases at V and 6 bases at J; junction bases unmatched: 4. Germline V gene data show CDR1 as MNHEY and CDR2 as SMNVEV (reference sequence).

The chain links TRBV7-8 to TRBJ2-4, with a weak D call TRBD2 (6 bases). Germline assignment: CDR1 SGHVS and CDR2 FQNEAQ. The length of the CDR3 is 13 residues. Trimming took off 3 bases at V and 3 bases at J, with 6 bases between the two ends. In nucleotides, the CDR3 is TGTGCCAGCAGCTTGGGGGGCAAAAACATTCAGTACTTC. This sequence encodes CASSLGGKNIQYF.

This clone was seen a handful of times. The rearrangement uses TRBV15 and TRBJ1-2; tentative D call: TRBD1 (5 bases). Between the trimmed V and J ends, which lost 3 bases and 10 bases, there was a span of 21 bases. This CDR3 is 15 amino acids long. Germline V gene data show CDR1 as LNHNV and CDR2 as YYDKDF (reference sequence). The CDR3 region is CATSRQDSGGTPYTF. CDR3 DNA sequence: TGTGCCACCAGCAGGCAAGACAGTGGGGGAACCCCCTACACCTTC.

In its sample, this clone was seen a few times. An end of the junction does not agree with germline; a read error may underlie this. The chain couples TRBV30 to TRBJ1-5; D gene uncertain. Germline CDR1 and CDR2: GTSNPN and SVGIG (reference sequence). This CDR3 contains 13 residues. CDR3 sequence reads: CGWSGPGGQPQHF. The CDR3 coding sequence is TGTGGCTGGAGTGGGCCTGGCGGTCAGCCCCAGCATTTT.

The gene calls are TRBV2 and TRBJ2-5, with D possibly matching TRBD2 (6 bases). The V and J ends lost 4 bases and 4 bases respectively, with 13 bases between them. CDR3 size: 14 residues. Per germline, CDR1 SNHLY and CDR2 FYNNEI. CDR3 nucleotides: TGTGCCAGCAGTGGGGCGTGGAGGGGAGAGACCCAGTACTTC. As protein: CASSGAWRGETQYF.

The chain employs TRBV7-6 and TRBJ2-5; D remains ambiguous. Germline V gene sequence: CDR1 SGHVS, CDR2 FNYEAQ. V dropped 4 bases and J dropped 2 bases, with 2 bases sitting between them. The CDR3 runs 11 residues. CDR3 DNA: TGTGCCAGCAGCTCGCAAGAGACCCAGTACTTC. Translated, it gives CASSSQETQYF.

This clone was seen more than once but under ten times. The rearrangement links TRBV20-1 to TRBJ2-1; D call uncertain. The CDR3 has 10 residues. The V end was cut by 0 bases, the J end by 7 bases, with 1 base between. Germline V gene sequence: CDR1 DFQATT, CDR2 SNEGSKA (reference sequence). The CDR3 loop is CSARENEQFF. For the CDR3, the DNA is TGCAGTGCTAGAGAAAATGAGCAGTTCTTC.

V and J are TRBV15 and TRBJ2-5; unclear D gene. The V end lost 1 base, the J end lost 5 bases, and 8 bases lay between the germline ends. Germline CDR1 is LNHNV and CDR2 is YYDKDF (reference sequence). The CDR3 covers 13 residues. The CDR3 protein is CATSRVGWETQYF. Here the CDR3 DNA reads TGTGCCACCAGCAGAGTTGGGTGGGAGACCCAGTACTTC.

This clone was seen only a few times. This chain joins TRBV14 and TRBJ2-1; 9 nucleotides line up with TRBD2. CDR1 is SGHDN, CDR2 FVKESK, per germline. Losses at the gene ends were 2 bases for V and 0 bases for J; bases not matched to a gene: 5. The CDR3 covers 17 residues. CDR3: CASSQLAGPSSYNEQFF. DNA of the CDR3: TGTGCCAGCAGCCAACTAGCGGGACCGAGCTCCTACAATGAGCAGTTCTTC.

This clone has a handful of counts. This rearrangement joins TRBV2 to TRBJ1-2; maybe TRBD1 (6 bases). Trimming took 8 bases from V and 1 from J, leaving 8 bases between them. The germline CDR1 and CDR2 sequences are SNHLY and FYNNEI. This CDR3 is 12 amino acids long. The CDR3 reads CASRTVNYGYTF. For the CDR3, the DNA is TGTGCCAGCCGGACAGTTAACTATGGCTACACCTTC. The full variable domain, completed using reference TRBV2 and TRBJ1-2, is EPEVTQTPSHQVTQMGQEVILRCVPISNHLYFYWYRQILGQKVEFLVSFYNNEISEKSEIFDDQFSVERPDGSNFTLKIRSTKLEDSAMYFCASRTVNYGYTFGSGTRLTVV.

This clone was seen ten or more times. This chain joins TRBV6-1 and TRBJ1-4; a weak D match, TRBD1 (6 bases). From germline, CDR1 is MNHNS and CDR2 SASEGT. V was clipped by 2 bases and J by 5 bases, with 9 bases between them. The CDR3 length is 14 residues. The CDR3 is CASSENGQNEKLFF. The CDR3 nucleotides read TGTGCCAGCAGTGAAAACGGACAGAATGAAAAACTGTTTTTT.